This TCR beta chain was sequenced during a study of shared clonotypes between healthy human individuals. The authors divided CD4+ cells into CD45RA+ naive and CD45RA-negative memory subsets. The V gene lost 2 bases and the J gene lost 0 bases, with 5 bases spanning the gap. The germline V gene encodes CDR1 SEHNR and CDR2 FQNEAQ (reference sequence). CDR3 length: 15 residues. TCRdb keeps only in-frame clones here, not all; method: immunoSEQ multiplex PCR. The table has 850,000 to 1,200,000 clones, around 74% seen once. This clone came up a few times. Sequences were obtained from memory CD4+ T cells sorted from blood. This sample's subset: CD45RA-negative fraction. This clonotype originated in a man aged 18 to 35 in good health. The chain is built from TRBV7-9 and TRBJ1-6; D not certain. The CDR3 DNA is TGTGCCAGCAGCTTAAGCAGCTCCTATAATTCACCCCTCCACTTT. It codes for CASSLSSSYNSPLHF.